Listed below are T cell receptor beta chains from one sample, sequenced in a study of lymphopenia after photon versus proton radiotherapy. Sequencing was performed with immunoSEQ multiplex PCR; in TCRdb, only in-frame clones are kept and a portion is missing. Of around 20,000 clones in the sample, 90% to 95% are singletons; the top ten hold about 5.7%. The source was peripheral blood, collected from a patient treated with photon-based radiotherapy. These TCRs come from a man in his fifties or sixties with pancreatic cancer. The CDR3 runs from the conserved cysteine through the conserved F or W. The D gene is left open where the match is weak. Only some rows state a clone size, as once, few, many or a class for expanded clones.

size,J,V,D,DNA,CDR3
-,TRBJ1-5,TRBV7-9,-,TGTGCCAGCAGCGAATCAAATCAGCCCCAGCATTTT,CASSESNQPQHF
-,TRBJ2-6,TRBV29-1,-,TGCAGCGTCTCCCCGGATAGAGCTGGGGCCAACGTCCTGACTTTC,CSVSPDRAGANVLTF
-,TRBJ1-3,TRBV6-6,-,TGTGCCAGCAGTCCCCCTACCCGGCCCGGGGGTTACACCATATATTTT,CASSPPTRPGGYTIYF
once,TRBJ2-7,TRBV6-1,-,TGTGCCAGCAGTGAAGCTCGCGGGGGCCCCTACGAGCAGTACTTC,CASSEARGGPYEQYF
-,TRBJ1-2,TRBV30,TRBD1,TGTGCCTGGAGTTACGACAGGGGGCCGGGCGGCTACACCTTC,CAWSYDRGPGGYTF
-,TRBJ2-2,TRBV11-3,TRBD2,TGTGCCAGCAGCCCTCATGTTGGGTTAGCGGGGGACACCGGGGAGCTGTTTTTT,CASSPHVGLAGDTGELFF
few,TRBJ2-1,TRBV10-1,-,TGCGCCAGCAGTCCCCGGTTCTACAATGAGCAGTTCTTC,CASSPRFYNEQFF
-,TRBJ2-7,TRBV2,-,TGTGCCAGCATGGGGGCGGGGGCCCCCTTGTACGAGCAGTACTTC,CASMGAGAPLYEQYF
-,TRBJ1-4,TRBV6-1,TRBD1,TGTGCCAGCAGTGAAGCGGGGGGGGACAGGGATGAAAAACTGTTTTTT,CASSEAGGDRDEKLFF
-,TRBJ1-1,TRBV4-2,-,TGTGCCAGCAGCCAAGAGGATCGGGGGGAAAACGCTTTCTTT,CASSQEDRGENAFF
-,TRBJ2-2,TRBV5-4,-,TGTGCCAGCAGCCCAGGAATAAACACCGGGGAGCTGTTTTTT,CASSPGINTGELFF
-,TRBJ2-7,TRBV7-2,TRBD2,TGTGCCAGCAGCTCCCGGGTAGCGGGGTATGTTGCCAACGAGCAGTACTTC,CASSSRVAGYVANEQYF
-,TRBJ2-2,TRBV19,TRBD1,TGTGCCAGTAGTGCGACAGGGGTAGTCGGGGAGCTGTTTTTT,CASSATGVVGELFF
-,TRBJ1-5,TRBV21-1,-,TGTGCCAGCAGCAATGGAATCCCTAGCAATCAGCCCCAGCATTTT,CASSNGIPSNQPQHF
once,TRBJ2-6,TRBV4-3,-,TGCGCCAGCAGCCAAGCCGGGAGAGCTGGGGCCAACGTCCTGACTTTC,CASSQAGRAGANVLTF
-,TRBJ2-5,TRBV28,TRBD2,TGTGCCAGCAGCTTGGTTCTAGCGGGGGGCGAGCAAGAGACCCAGTACTTC,CASSLVLAGGEQETQYF
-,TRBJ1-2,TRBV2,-,TGTGCCAGCAGCCCAGGGACTTGGGAATATGGCTACACCTTC,CASSPGTWEYGYTF
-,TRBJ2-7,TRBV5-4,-,TGTGCCAGCAGCTTGGAGTCCTTCGGTGAGCAGTACTTC,CASSLESFGEQYF
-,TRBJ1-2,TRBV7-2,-,TGTGCCAGCACCCCTTACCAGGGTGTGAACTATGGCTACACCTTC,CASTPYQGVNYGYTF
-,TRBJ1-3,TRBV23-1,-,TGCGCCAGCAGTCCACATTGCTCTGGAAACACCATATATTTT,CASSPHCSGNTIYF
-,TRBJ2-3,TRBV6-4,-,TGTGCCAGCAGTGACTCCGGGATCCCGGATACGCAGTATTTT,CASSDSGIPDTQYF
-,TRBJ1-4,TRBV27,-,TGTGCCAGCAGTTGGGCAGGGTTAGAAAAACTGTTTTTT,CASSWAGLEKLFF
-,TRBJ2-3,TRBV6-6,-,TGTGCCAGCAGCTCCACAGATACGCAGTATTTT,CASSSTDTQYF
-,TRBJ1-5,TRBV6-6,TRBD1,TGTGCCAGCAGCCGACAGGGTGGCAATCAGCCCCAGCATTTT,CASSRQGGNQPQHF
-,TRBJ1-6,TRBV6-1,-,TGTGCCAGCAGTGAAGGCGGCATTCGCGGCTCCTATAATTCACCCCTCCACTTT,CASSEGGIRGSYNSPLHF
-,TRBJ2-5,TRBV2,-,TGTGCCAGCAGTGGCCGGGGCGTCGGAGAAGAGACCCAGTACTTC,CASSGRGVGEETQYF